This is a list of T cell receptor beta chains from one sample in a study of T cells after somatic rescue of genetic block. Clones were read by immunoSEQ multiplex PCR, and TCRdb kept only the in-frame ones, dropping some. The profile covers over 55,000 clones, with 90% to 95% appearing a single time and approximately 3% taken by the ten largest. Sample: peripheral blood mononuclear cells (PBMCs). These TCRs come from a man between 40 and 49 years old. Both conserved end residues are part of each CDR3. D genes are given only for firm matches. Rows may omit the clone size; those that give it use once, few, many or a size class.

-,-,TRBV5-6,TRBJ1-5,TGTGCCAGCAGCTTGTTTGGGGATCAGCCCCAGCATTTT,CASSLFGDQPQHF
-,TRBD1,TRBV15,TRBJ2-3,TGTGCCACCAGCAGGGACAGGGGGCGCGGCACAGATACGCAGTATTTT,CATSRDRGRGTDTQYF
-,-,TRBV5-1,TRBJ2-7,TGCGCCAGCAGTGGTTCAGGGGTCCGAACCTACGAGCAGTACTTC,CASSGSGVRTYEQYF
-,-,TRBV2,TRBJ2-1,TGTGCCAGCAGAGACATTTTATTTTCTGAGGTTGGTGGGGGTCGTGAGCAGTTCTTC,CASRDILFSEVGGGREQFF
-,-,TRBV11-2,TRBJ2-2,TGTGCCAGCAGCCTTACGAACACCGGGGAGCTGTTTTTT,CASSLTNTGELFF
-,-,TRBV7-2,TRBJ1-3,TGTGCCAGCACCTTTGGATCAACTACCCGGGGGCGTGGAAACACCATATATTTT,CASTFGSTTRGRGNTIYF
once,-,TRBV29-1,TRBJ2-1,TGCAGCGTCCGAGGGTCGACACGGGGAGGCAATGAGCAGTTCTTC,CSVRGSTRGGNEQFF
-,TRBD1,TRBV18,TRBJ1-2,TGTGCCAGCTCACGACAGACAGGGGGCGCGAGGAACTATGGCTACACCTTC,CASSRQTGGARNYGYTF
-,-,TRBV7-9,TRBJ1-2,TGTGCCAGCAGCCCCACCGGGGTGTCCGGCTACACCTTC,CASSPTGVSGYTF
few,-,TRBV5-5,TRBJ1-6,TGTGCCAGCAGCCCCGCTCATGGAAATTCACCCCTCCACTTT,CASSPAHGNSPLHF
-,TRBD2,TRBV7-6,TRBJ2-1,TGTGCCAGCAGCGAGTCTAGCGGGGATTGGTATGAGCAGTTCTTC,CASSESSGDWYEQFF
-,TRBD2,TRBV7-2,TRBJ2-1,TGTGCCAGCAGCTTAAAACTGTCGGGAGGGCCGCAGTTCTTC,CASSLKLSGGPQFF
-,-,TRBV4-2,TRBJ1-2,TGTGCCAGCAGCCAAGATATCGGCGGACAAAACTATGGCTACACCTTC,CASSQDIGGQNYGYTF
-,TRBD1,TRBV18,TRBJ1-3,TGTGCCAGCTCACTCGGGACAGGCGACTCTGGAAACACCATATATTTT,CASSLGTGDSGNTIYF
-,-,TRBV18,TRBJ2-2,TGTGCCAGCTCACCATTGAACACCGGGGAGCTGTTTTTT,CASSPLNTGELFF
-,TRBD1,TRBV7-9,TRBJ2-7,TGTGCCAGCAGCCCGGGACAGGGAGGCGACGAGCAGTACTTC,CASSPGQGGDEQYF
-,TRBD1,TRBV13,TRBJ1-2,TGTGCCAGCAGCACAGAGGACTACAGGGGCGGCTACACCTTC,CASSTEDYRGGYTF
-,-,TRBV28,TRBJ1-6,TGTGCCAGCAGTTTAGACCCCAATTCACCCCTCCACTTT,CASSLDPNSPLHF
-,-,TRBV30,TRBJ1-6,TGTGCCTGGAGAACAGCGAGCTCCTATAATTCACCCCTCCACTTT,CAWRTASSYNSPLHF
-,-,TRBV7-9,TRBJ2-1,TGTGCCAGCAGTCCCGAGGGTTTCTCCTACAATGAGCAGTTCTTC,CASSPEGFSYNEQFF
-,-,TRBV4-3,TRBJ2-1,TGCGCCAGCAGCCAAGATTCTGGGAATGAGCAGTTCTTC,CASSQDSGNEQFF
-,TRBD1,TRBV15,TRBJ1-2,TGTGCCACCAGATCGGGGGACAGGGTCCCTCTTGGCTATGGCTACACCTTC,CATRSGDRVPLGYGYTF
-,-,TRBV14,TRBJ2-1,TGTGCCAGCAGCAACTTTTGGGGCTATGAGCAGTTCTTC,CASSNFWGYEQFF